This T cell receptor beta chain stems from a study of blood T cells in healthy people across ages. Study-wide context: For every two T cells, template switching captured about one barcoded beta molecule.

Through a sample-barcoded 5' primer and a J-beta primer mix, a second PCR was run for roughly 6 to 11 cycles. TCRdb re-analysed the 5' RACE reads in MiXCR, keeping a single row per CDR3 protein. The table lists roughly 1.4 million distinct CDR3 sequences, around 59% of them singletons. V lost 0 bases and J lost 13; bases outside the gene matches: 14. Germline V lookup: CDR1 LGHNA, CDR2 YNFKEQ. CDR3 length: 16 residues. The rearrangement links TRBV4-2 to TRBJ2-5, with 10 nucleotides matching TRBD1. The sequence was collected from a man between 18 and 35 years old in good health. The material sequenced was blood. The CDR3: CASSQDRTGGRHEWYF. The CDR3 DNA is TGTGCCAGCAGCCAAGATCGGACAGGGGGGCGTCACGAGTGGTACTTC.